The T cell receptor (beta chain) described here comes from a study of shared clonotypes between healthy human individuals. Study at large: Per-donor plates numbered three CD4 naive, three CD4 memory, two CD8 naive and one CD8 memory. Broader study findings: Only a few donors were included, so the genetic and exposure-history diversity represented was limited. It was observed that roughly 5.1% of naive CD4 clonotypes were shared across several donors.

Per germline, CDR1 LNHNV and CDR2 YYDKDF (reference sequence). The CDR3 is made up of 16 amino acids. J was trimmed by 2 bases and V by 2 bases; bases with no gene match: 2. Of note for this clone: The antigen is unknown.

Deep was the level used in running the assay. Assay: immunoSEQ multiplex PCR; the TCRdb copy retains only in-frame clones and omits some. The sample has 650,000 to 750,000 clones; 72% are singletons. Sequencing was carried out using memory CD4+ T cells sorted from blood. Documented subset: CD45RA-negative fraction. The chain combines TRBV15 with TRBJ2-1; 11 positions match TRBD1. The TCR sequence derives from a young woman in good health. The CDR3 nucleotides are TGTGCCACCAGCAGACCGGGACAGGGGGCCTACAATGAGCAGTTCTTC. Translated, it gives CATSRPGQGAYNEQFF.